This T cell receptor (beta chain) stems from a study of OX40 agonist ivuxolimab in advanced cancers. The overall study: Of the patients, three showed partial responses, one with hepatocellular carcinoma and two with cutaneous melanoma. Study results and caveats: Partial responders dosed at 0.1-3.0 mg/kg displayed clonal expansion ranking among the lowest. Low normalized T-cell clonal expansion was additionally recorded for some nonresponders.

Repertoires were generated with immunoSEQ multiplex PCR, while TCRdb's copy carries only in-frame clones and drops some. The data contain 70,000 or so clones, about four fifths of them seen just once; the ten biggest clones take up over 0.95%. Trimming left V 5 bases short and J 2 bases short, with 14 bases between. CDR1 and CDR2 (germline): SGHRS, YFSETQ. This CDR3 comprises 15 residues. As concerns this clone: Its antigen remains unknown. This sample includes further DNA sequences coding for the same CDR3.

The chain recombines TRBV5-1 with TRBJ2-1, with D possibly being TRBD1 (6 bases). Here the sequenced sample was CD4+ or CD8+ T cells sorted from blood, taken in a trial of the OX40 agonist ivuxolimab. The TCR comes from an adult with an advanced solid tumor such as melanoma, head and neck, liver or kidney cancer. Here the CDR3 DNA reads TGCGCCAGCAGAGAGACGGGGACACCCTACAATGAGCAGTTCTTC. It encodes CASRETGTPYNEQFF.